The sequence of this T cell receptor (beta chain) was determined in a study of blood T cell repertoires in COVID-19 (TCRdb year 2020). Regarding the complete study: Samples covering the acute and convalescent phases of COVID-19 were provided by collaborators in the United States, Italy and Spain. The material from the prospective study consisted of cDNA or gDNA derived from T cells, B-cell-depleted T cells, or PBMCs. Subjects who had been exposed to COVID-19, were actively infected with it, or had recovered from it provided the deeply sampled blood TCRbeta repertoires that made up the dataset. The repertoires were released in a freely available public database meant as a resource for research on the immune response to SARS-CoV-2. Samples came from the ongoing ImmuneRACE study (first 160 participants) plus 1,254 subjects from 6 global collaborators. Sample metadata almost always included a de-identified subject ID, COVID-19 status, age in years and sex. Where available, HLA class I and class II types were taken from metadata supplied by the sample provider and were not determined by assay-based typing.

Via the germline V gene, CDR1 is SNHLY and CDR2 FYNNEI. A distance of 20 bases separates the germline ends of V and J, which lose 6 bases and 6 bases respectively. The CDR3 runs 16 amino acids, cysteine and phenylalanine included. CDR3 DNA is the only sequence kept; it has 48 bases, read in frame from the first base. The collaborating institutions used their own protocols to collect whole blood in K2EDTA tubes. Collaborator samples were shipped for TCRbeta analysis as frozen whole blood, isolated PBMCs, or DNA extracted from either sample type. What the authors observed across the whole study: The quantity of clinical and demographic metadata differed by source and by participant and was supplied without curation.

TCRbeta CDR3 regions were amplified from genomic DNA using the immunoSEQ Assay, a bias-controlled multiplex PCR. Turning to the authors' computational methods: Within the assay, amplification of reference gene primers was used to estimate how many nucleated cells each sample contained. To quantify the absolute abundance of each unique TCRbeta CDR3 rearrangement, sequence reads were collapsed and filtered. For each sample, productive Simpson clonality was calculated by taking the square root of Simpson's diversity index across productive rearrangements. TCRdb holds this immuneACCESS table with in-frame rearrangements only. Some clones are missing; in checked studies, unresolved V genes explain under half, and the rest has no known cause. V and J calls and clone size are given by that table; D and trimming were obtained from the DNA. The sample table records 130,000 or so clones; around 88% of these occur just once. Under 6% of the sample is held by the ten biggest clonotypes.

This clone was detected only once. Its specific antigen is unknown. Per-base qualities were not stored, and no clone one base away is much larger. This sequence originates from a man older than 75 with active or convalescent COVID-19. Sequencing was performed on peripheral blood. This chain joins TRBV2 to TRBJ1-4; 6 matching bases give a weak D call of TRBD1. In nucleotide form, the sequence is TGTGCCAGCAGCCTCGACAGGATCCCCTCCTATGAAAAACTGTTTTTT. This yields the protein CASSLDRIPSYEKLFF.